Here is one T cell receptor (beta chain) with its context. Antigen specificity is unknown. This record belongs to a study of T cell repertoires in cytomegalovirus infection. On the study more broadly: Shared public TCR beta signatures pointed to both CMV infection and a matching HLA type. Regarding the study as a whole: CMV-specific TCR beta clonotypes restricted by HLA-C dominated the ex vivo response. The cumulative frequency of public TCR beta families distinguished individuals who carried CMV together with the relevant HLA.

TCRdb re-called the reads with MiXCR, one entry per CDR3 protein. The sample lists over 150,000 distinct CDR3 sequences; roughly 20% were seen once. This receptor was obtained from a human donor in good health (CMV status not recorded). Some clones in this sample may be carry-over from other donors' samples. The material sequenced was PBMCs.

CDR3 nucleotide sequence: TGCAGTGCTAGTGGCCAGGGTGAAGCCTACGAGCAGTACTTC. Protein: CSASGQGEAYEQYF. The V and J genes are TRBV20-1 and TRBJ2-7; TRBD1 might be the D (5 bases). CDR3 length: 14 residues. Trimming took off 3 bases at V and 2 bases at J, with 14 bases between the two ends. Germline CDR1 DFQATT, CDR2 SNEGSKA (reference sequence).